The T cell receptor (beta chain) described here comes from a study of siplizumab effects on memory and regulatory T cells. Study findings and constraints: About 75-97% of proliferating CD4+ or CD8+ clones had no assignable naive or memory phenotype. A minor fraction of alloreactive clones, and no more, mapped to unstimulated subsets.

TCR templates numbering about 10^5 were assayed per sample. The repertoire was sequenced with immunoSEQ multiplex PCR; TCRdb's copy has only in-frame clones and lacks some. The table lists more than 95,000 clones, about 93% of them singletons. As concerns this clone: The antigen remains undetermined.

The sample consisted of Tregs sorted from blood. The receptor comes from a human donor in good health.

The CDR3, as DNA: TGTGCCAGCAGTTACAGGGGGCAAGTAGGGGATACGCAGTATTTT. This sequence encodes CASSYRGQVGDTQYF. This rearrangement joins TRBV6-5 to TRBJ2-3, with 7 bases matching TRBD1. CDR3 size: 15 residues. V shed 2 bases, J shed 6 bases, and the junction held 8 bases outside the gene matches. The V gene's germline CDR1 is MNHEY and CDR2 SVGAGI.